The present TCR beta chain was sequenced within a study of T-cell reconstitution after alpha-beta-depleted transplantation in children. The CDR3 spans 15 residues. Germline CDR1 reads SNHLY; CDR2 reads FYNNEI. Unmatched junction bases numbered 14, after V lost 11 bases and J lost 2 bases. Unique molecular identifiers tagged the TCRbeta library. TCRdb called the PCR reads again in MiXCR, with one record for every CDR3 protein. The sample comprises about 900,000 distinct CDR3 sequences, less than 30% of which are singletons, and more than 25% rests with the top ten. The specimen was PBMCs, mostly from graft donor cells, collected 360 days after TCRalphabeta/CD19-depleted stem cell transplant. The source of this sequence is a boy in the first two years of life who had a stem cell transplant for SCID, so the T cells may come from the graft donor. The chain has TRBV2 and TRBJ1-1, with 7 bases identical to TRBD1. The CDR3 DNA reads as TGTGCCGCGGCCCGAGAGGGGGCGATAAACACTGAAGCTTTCTTT. This gives the protein CAAAREGAINTEAFF.